The present TCR beta chain was sequenced within a study of Tregs in tolerant kidney transplant recipients (dated by TCRdb to about 2019). Regarding the complete study: Related donors were used in the transplants with nonmyeloablative bone marrow transplantation, and mixed chimerism was transient in the human trials. TCRbeta sequencing was used in the study to identify donor-specific regulatory T cells before combined kidney and bone marrow transplantation, and the identified cells were then tracked after transplant. Broad study findings and their caveats: Although technical replication error seemed to be minimal, the question of biological reproducibility was not addressed directly. In tolerant patients, donor-specific Tregs expanded more than Tregs overall, which suggests antigen-driven rather than nonspecific expansion. Expanding Tregs with activated donor B cells appeared to identify the most biologically relevant and donor-specific TCRbeta repertoire. Because the PCR primers were changed over time for some patients, nucleotide-level comparison could not be performed across the samples from those patients. The study was limited by small patient numbers, and the findings need validation in larger populations and under other immunosuppression protocols.

With respect to this clone: It has no known antigen specificity. There are no base qualities to consult, and no much larger clone falls within one base.

The time point label corresponds to: blood sample drawn before combined kidney and bone marrow transplant. Thawed PBMCs were FACS-sorted into unstimulated Tregs (CD4+CD25+CD127-), CD4+ non-Tregs (CD4+CD25-), CD4 cells and CD8 cells. Prior to Treg sorting, thawed PBMCs were rested overnight with 150 to 250 IU/ml IL-2 at 37 degrees C. Patients were several combined kidney and bone marrow transplant recipients from the ITN036ST trial, and only these trial subjects had samples available. Healthy control blood was processed to PBMCs by Ficoll density gradient and cryopreserved, and patient PBMCs were collected before and after transplant. For TCRbeta CDR3 sequencing, genomic DNA was extracted from sorted cells using the QIAGEN DNeasy Blood and Tissue Kit. High-throughput TCRbeta CDR3 sequencing, which included PCR amplification with bias correction and internal controls, was done commercially through immunoSEQ. The original methods were these. Unique productive TCRbeta sequences were defined by CDR3 nucleotide sequence where primers matched, and otherwise by CDR3 amino acid sequence together with Vbeta and Jbeta genes. Sorting error was corrected by removing sequences shared between sorted populations at a frequency ratio of 2:1 or less, and the remaining shared sequences were assigned to the higher population. A sequence counted as donor-reactive if, in CFSE-low cells, the sequence had a frequency of at least 0.01% and was expanded at least 5-fold compared with unstimulated cells. Repertoire divergence was quantified by Jensen-Shannon divergence calculated from the top 100 TCRbeta sequences ranked by frequency. For samples with multiple sequencing runs, sorting error was corrected in each run separately before the runs were combined. TCRdb holds this immuneACCESS table with in-frame rearrangements only. Some clones are missing; in checked studies, unresolved V genes explain under half, and the rest has no known cause. The V and J calls and clone size were taken over from that table, and D and trimming were inferred from the DNA. This sample holds 62,000 or so clones; 95% to 98% were observed only once. 0.34% of the sample is held by the ten biggest clonotypes.

From cysteine to phenylalanine, the CDR3 is 17 amino acids long. Just the 51-base CDR3 DNA is kept, in frame starting at base 1. Between the V and J ends, shortened by 0 bases and 8 bases respectively, the junction contains 19 bases. Looking up the germline V gene yields CDR1 LGHNA and CDR2 YSLEER. This TCR was recovered from a human donor who received a combined kidney and bone marrow transplant. This chain joins TRBV4-3 to TRBJ1-4; the D gene identity is not certain. The sample consisted of Tregs from blood, taken before the transplant. The encoded CDR3 is CASSQESRAGMGEKLFF. The DNA reads as follows: TGCGCCAGCAGCCAAGAAAGCCGAGCGGGTATGGGGGAAAAACTGTTTTTT.